The rows below give T cell receptor beta chains drawn from one sample of a study of PD-1 blockade in classical Hodgkin lymphoma. Sequencing was performed with immunoSEQ multiplex PCR; in TCRdb, only in-frame clones are kept and a portion is missing. Among about 23,000 clones listed, over 90% were seen once. Sequencing was carried out using CD4+ T cells from blood. The receptors originated from a human donor with classical Hodgkin lymphoma. The CDR3 runs from the conserved cysteine through the conserved F or W. The order of the fields is V gene, J gene, clone size, D gene, CDR3 DNA, CDR3 protein. The D gene is left open where the match is weak. Size is stated for part of the rows, as once, few or many counts, or as a class when the clone is expanded.

TRBV4-1	TRBJ1-2	-	-	TGCGCCAGCAGCCAAGATCAGACAGTTAACTATGGCTACACCTTC	CASSQDQTVNYGYTF
TRBV7-3	TRBJ2-5	-	TRBD1	TGTGCCAGCAGCTTAGGACAGGGAGAGACCCAGTACTTC	CASSLGQGETQYF
TRBV10-3	TRBJ1-2	few	TRBD1	TGTGCCACCGACTACACCGGACAGGGCAGCACCTTC	CATDYTGQGSTF
TRBV30	TRBJ1-4	-	-	TGTGCCTGGAACAGATTTGGAGAAAAACTGTTTTTT	CAWNRFGEKLFF
TRBV29-1	TRBJ1-2	-	-	TGCAGCGTTGCAGGTCTGCTCTATGGCTACACCTTC	CSVAGLLYGYTF
TRBV5-1	TRBJ2-5	-	-	TGCGCCAGCAGCTTGGGGGGGAAAGAGACCCAGTACTTC	CASSLGGKETQYF
TRBV10-2	TRBJ2-6	once	-	TGCGCCAGCAGTGAGTCTTACACCTCTGGGGCCAACGTCCTGACTTTC	CASSESYTSGANVLTF
TRBV18	TRBJ1-1	-	TRBD1	TGTGCCAGCTCACCGTCGGGGGGACAGACAAAGACGAGGGCTGAAGCTTTCTTT	CASSPSGGQTKTRAEAFF
TRBV28	TRBJ1-4	-	-	TGTGCCAGCAAGGTCGGGGGGCCGGTTAATGAAAAACTGTTTTTT	CASKVGGPVNEKLFF
TRBV2	TRBJ1-4	-	-	TGTGCCAGCAGGAGAATTGAAAAACTGTTTTTT	CASRRIEKLFF
TRBV28	TRBJ1-1	few	-	TGTGCCAGCATTCGGGGTGAAGCTTTCTTT	CASIRGEAFF
TRBV28	TRBJ1-1	-	-	TGTGCCAGCAGTTATCCCCTCCTACAGATTGAGAACACTGAAGCTTTCTTT	CASSYPLLQIENTEAFF
TRBV28	TRBJ2-1	-	-	TGTGCCAGCAGCCAAGGCGCGGGACGCGATGAGCAGTTCTTC	CASSQGAGRDEQFF
TRBV2	TRBJ2-3	-	TRBD2	TGTGCCAGCGGACGACCGGGACTAGCGGGGGGGCCCTCAGATACGCAGTATTTT	CASGRPGLAGGPSDTQYF
TRBV5-1	TRBJ2-5	-	TRBD2	TGCGCCAGCAGCCCCGGACTAGCGGGAGAAGAGACCCAGTACTTC	CASSPGLAGEETQYF
TRBV5-6	TRBJ2-3	once	-	TGTGCCAGTAAGCGGGGCACAGATACGCAGTATTTT	CASKRGTDTQYF
TRBV19	TRBJ1-1	-	-	TGTGCCAGTAGTATAGGGGGGTTTGTCTCGAACACTGAAGCTTTCTTT	CASSIGGFVSNTEAFF
TRBV6-5	TRBJ1-1	-	-	TGTGCCAGCAGAGCAGGGACTGAAGCTTTCTTT	CASRAGTEAFF
TRBV5-6	TRBJ2-3	-	TRBD2	TGTGCCAGCAGCTTGGTAACGGGGCGGGAGGGAGAAGGAGATACGCAGTATTTT	CASSLVTGREGEGDTQYF
TRBV5-4	TRBJ2-3	-	TRBD2	TGTGCCAGCAGCTTGGTTTGGTATAGCGGGAGTCCCACAGATACGCAGTATTTT	CASSLVWYSGSPTDTQYF
TRBV7-9	TRBJ2-1	-	TRBD1	TGTGCCAGCAGCAGATTGACAGGGGGATTGAATGAGCAGTTCTTC	CASSRLTGGLNEQFF
TRBV7-8	TRBJ2-3	-	-	TGTGCCAGCAGCCCCGTTAGAACCCATACGCAGTATTTT	CASSPVRTHTQYF
TRBV7-9	TRBJ2-1	-	TRBD2	TGTGCCAGCAGCTTAGGACTAGCGGTCTACAATGAGCAGTTCTTC	CASSLGLAVYNEQFF
TRBV6-1	TRBJ2-7	-	-	TGTGCCACAAGGTTAGCGAGTCGCCACGAGCAGTACTTC	CATRLASRHEQYF
TRBV6-5	TRBJ1-2	-	-	TGTGCCAGCAGTCCCGATCCTAACTATGGCTACACCTTC	CASSPDPNYGYTF
TRBV7-9	TRBJ2-7	-	TRBD2	TGTGCCAGCAGCTTAGAGGTAGCGGGGGGGAGGTACGAGCAGTACTTC	CASSLEVAGGRYEQYF
TRBV28	TRBJ2-7	-	-	TGTGCCAGCAGTTTATGGGCAAGCTCCTACGAGCAGTACTTC	CASSLWASSYEQYF
TRBV5-1	TRBJ1-1	once	-	TGCGCCAGCAGCCAATTGGGGATGGGTAACACTGAAGCTTTCTTT	CASSQLGMGNTEAFF
TRBV5-1	TRBJ2-5	-	TRBD2	TGCGCCAGCAGGGAAGTCTCGACTAGCGGGACGGAGACCCAGTACTTC	CASREVSTSGTETQYF
TRBV5-1	TRBJ1-1	-	-	TGCGCCAGCAGCTTGGGACAGGTCATCACTGAAGCTTTCTTT	CASSLGQVITEAFF
TRBV4-1	TRBJ1-1	once	-	TGCGCCAGCAGCCGAACCGAGACAGAAATGAACACTGAAGCTTTCTTT	CASSRTETEMNTEAFF
TRBV6-1	TRBJ2-7	-	-	TGTGCCAGCCTTGAACAAGGGTTCGAGCAGTACTTC	CASLEQGFEQYF
TRBV19	TRBJ2-3	once	TRBD1	TGTGCCAGTAGTATCCACCCGGGACAGGGGGGAGATACGCAGTATTTT	CASSIHPGQGGDTQYF
TRBV4-2	TRBJ2-5	once	TRBD1	TGTGCCAGCAGCCAAGGGACAGGGGGCTCAGAGACCCAGTACTTC	CASSQGTGGSETQYF
TRBV5-6	TRBJ1-4	-	-	TGTGCCAGCAGCTTAAACGGCGAAAAACTGTTTTTT	CASSLNGEKLFF
TRBV7-3	TRBJ2-2	once	-	TGTGCCAGCAGCTTCCTATCGAACACCGGGGAGCTGTTTTTT	CASSFLSNTGELFF
TRBV10-1	TRBJ2-1	-	-	TGCGCCAGCAGTGCTGGCTCATACAATGAGCAGTTCTTC	CASSAGSYNEQFF
TRBV7-2	TRBJ2-1	-	TRBD2	TGTGCCAGCAGCTTAGGGGAGGGGATCCCGGTCGCCTACAATGAGCAGTTCTTC	CASSLGEGIPVAYNEQFF
TRBV7-9	TRBJ1-2	-	TRBD1	TGTGCCAGCAGAACCCGGACAGGGGGTAATTCAAACTATGGCTACACCTTC	CASRTRTGGNSNYGYTF
TRBV29-1	TRBJ2-7	-	TRBD1	TGCAGCGTTGTAGGGACAGGACGCTACGAGCAGTACTTC	CSVVGTGRYEQYF
TRBV5-1	TRBJ2-1	-	TRBD2	TGCGCCAGCAGCTCACTAGCGGGGTCCTACAATGAGCAGTTCTTC	CASSSLAGSYNEQFF
TRBV7-6	TRBJ1-2	-	TRBD1	TGTGCCAGCAGCCAGGGACAGGGCCCTGACTATGGCTACACCTTC	CASSQGQGPDYGYTF
TRBV19	TRBJ1-5	-	TRBD1	TGTGCCTCGGGGGAGGACAGGGCTTTCAATCAGCCCCAGCATTTT	CASGEDRAFNQPQHF
TRBV5-6	TRBJ1-2	-	-	TGTGCCAGCAGCTCCTTTGGAGTCTATGGCTACACCTTC	CASSSFGVYGYTF
TRBV5-1	TRBJ2-1	-	TRBD2	TGCGCCAGCAGCCCCAGCGGGGGGGCTTACAATGAGCAGCTCTTC	CASSPSGGAYNEQLF